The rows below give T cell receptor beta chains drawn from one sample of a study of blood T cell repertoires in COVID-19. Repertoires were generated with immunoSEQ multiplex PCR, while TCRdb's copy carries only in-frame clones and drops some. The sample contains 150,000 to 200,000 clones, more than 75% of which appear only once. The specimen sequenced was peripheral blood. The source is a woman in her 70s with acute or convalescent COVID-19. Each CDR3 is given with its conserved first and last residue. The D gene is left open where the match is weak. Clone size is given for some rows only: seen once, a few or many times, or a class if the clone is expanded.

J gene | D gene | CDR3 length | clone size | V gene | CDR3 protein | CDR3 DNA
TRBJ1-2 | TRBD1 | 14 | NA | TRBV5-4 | CASSQGQGHYGYTF | TGTGCCAGCAGCCAGGGACAGGGCCACTATGGCTACACCTTC
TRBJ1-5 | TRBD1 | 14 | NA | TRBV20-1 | CSASPGQGYQPQHF | TGCAGTGCTAGTCCGGGACAGGGTTATCAGCCCCAGCATTTT
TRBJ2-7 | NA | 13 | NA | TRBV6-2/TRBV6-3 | CASSSTQKTEQYF | TGTGCCAGCAGTTCAACACAAAAAACCGAGCAGTACTTC
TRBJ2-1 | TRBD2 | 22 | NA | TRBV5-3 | CARRLPNVNRFSGSYPYNEQFF | TGTGCCAGAAGACTCCCGAACGTGAACCGATTTAGCGGGAGTTACCCTTACAATGAGCAGTTCTTC
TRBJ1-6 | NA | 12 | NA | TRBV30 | CAWSERNSPLHF | TGTGCCTGGAGTGAGCGTAATTCACCCCTCCACTTT
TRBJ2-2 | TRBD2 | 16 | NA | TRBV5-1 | CASSFSLAANTGELFF | TGCGCCAGCAGCTTCTCTCTAGCGGCGAACACCGGGGAGCTGTTTTTT
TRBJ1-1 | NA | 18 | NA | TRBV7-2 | CASSLSILRGSGNTEAFF | TGTGCCAGCAGCTTATCCATACTCAGGGGTTCAGGGAACACTGAAGCTTTCTTT
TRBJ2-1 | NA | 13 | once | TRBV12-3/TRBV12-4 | CASSPGFFNEQFF | TGTGCCAGCAGTCCGGGGTTTTTCAATGAGCAGTTCTTC
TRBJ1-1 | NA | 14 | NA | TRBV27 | CASSLLNSRTEAFF | TGTGCCAGCAGTTTATTGAACAGTCGCACTGAAGCTTTCTTT
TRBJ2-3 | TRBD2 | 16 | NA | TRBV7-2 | CASSLVTSGDTDTQYF | TGTGCCAGCAGCTTAGTGACTAGCGGAGATACAGATACGCAGTATTTT
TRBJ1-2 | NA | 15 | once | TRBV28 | CASSSPWRANYGYTF | TGTGCCAGCAGTTCCCCTTGGAGGGCTAACTATGGCTACACCTTC
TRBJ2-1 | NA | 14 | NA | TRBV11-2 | CASSLRSFDNEQFF | TGTGCCAGCAGCCTAAGGAGTTTCGACAATGAGCAGTTCTTC
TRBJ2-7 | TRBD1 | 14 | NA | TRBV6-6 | CASRASIDRDEQYF | TGTGCCAGCAGAGCTAGCATTGACAGGGACGAGCAGTACTTC
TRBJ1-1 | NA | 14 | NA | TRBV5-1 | CASSPLWGDTEAFF | TGCGCCAGCAGCCCTCTCTGGGGGGACACTGAAGCTTTCTTT
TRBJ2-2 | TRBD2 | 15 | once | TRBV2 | CASSPGLVVSGELFF | TGTGCCAGCAGTCCGGGACTAGTGGTCTCCGGGGAGCTGTTTTTT
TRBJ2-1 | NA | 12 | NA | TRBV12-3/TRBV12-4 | CASSFRETEQFF | TGTGCCAGCAGTTTCCGGGAGACAGAGCAGTTCTTC
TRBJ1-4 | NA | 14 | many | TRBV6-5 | CASSKGRPDEKLFF | TGTGCCAGCAGTAAGGGGCGTCCGGATGAAAAACTGTTTTTT
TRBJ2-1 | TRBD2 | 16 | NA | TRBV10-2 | CASTGTSGGAYNEQFF | TGCGCCAGCACAGGGACTAGCGGGGGAGCCTACAATGAGCAGTTCTTC
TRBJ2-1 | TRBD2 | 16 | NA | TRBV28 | CASSVPRTSGRGEQFF | TGTGCCAGCAGCGTCCCCCGGACTAGCGGGAGGGGCGAGCAGTTCTTC
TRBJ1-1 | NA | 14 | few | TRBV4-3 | CASSKNRVNTEAFF | TGCGCCAGCAGCAAAAACAGGGTTAACACTGAAGCTTTCTTT
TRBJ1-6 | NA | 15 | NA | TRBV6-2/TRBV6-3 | CASSYDRAVNSPLHF | TGTGCCAGCAGTTACGACAGAGCAGTTAATTCACCCCTCCACTTT
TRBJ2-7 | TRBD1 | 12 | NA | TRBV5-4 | CASSLGGSEQYF | TGTGCCAGCAGCTTAGGGGGCTCCGAGCAGTACTTC
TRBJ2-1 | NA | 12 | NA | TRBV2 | CASGRNYNEQFF | TGTGCCAGCGGGAGGAACTACAATGAGCAGTTCTTC
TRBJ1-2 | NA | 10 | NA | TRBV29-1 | CSVPGYGYTF | TGCAGCGTTCCAGGGTATGGCTACACCTTC
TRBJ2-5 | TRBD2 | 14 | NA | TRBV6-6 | CASSYERGGMAQYF | TGTGCCAGCAGTTACGAGCGGGGGGGCATGGCCCAGTACTTC
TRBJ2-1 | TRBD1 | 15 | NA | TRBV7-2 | CASSLGGQIYNEQFF | TGTGCCAGCAGCCTTGGGGGACAGATCTACAATGAGCAGTTCTTC
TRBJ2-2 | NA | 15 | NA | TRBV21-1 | CASSKLDREAGELFF | TGTGCCAGCAGCAAATTAGACAGGGAGGCCGGGGAGCTGTTTTTT
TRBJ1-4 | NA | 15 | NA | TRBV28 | CASSSTGATNEKLFF | TGTGCCAGCAGCTCCACCGGTGCAACTAATGAAAAACTGTTTTTT
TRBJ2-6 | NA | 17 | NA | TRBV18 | CASSPLAASSGANVLTF | TGTGCCAGCTCACCACTAGCAGCGAGCTCTGGGGCCAACGTCCTGACTTTC
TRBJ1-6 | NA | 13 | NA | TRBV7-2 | CASSLDLNSPLHF | TGTGCCAGCAGCTTAGATCTGAATTCACCCCTCCACTTT
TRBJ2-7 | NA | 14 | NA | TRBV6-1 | CASSERAEGYEQYF | TGTGCCAGCAGTGAAAGGGCCGAGGGTTACGAGCAGTACTTC
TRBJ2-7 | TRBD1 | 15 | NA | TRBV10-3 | CAISDPGQGTYEQYF | TGTGCCATCAGCGACCCGGGACAGGGGACCTACGAGCAGTACTTC
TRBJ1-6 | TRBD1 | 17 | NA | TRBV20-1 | CSASPRVLQGAISPLHF | TGCAGTGCTAGTCCGAGGGTCTTACAGGGGGCGATTTCACCCCTCCACTTT
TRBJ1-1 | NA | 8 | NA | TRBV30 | CASPGAFF | TGTGCCTCCCCGGGGGCTTTCTTT
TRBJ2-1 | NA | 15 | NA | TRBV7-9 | CASSPGTAFFGEQFF | TGTGCCAGCAGCCCCGGGACTGCCTTCTTCGGTGAGCAGTTCTTC
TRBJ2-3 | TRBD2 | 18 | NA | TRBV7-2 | CASSLRRLAGANTDTQYF | TGTGCCAGCAGCTTACGGCGGTTAGCGGGAGCTAACACAGATACGCAGTATTTT
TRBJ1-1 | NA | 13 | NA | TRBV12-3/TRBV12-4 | CASSLGGGTEAFF | TGTGCCAGCAGTTTAGGGGGGGGGACTGAAGCTTTCTTT
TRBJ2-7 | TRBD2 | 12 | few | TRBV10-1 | CAILAGGYEQYF | TGCGCCATTCTCGCGGGGGGCTACGAGCAGTACTTC
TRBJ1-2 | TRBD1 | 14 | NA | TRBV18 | CASSSGTGAYGYTF | TGTGCCAGCTCATCCGGGACAGGGGCCTATGGCTACACCTTC
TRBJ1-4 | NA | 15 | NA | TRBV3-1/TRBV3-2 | CASSQEADTNEKLFF | TGTGCCAGCAGCCAAGAAGCCGATACTAATGAAAAACTGTTTTTT
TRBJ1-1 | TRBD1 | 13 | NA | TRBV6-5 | CASSRGRGTEAFF | TGTGCCAGCAGCAGGGGGCGCGGCACTGAAGCTTTCTTT
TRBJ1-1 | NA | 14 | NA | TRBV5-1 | CASSSRDGNTEAFF | TGCGCCAGCAGCTCTAGAGATGGGAACACTGAAGCTTTCTTT
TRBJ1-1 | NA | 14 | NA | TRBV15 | CATTIGLTNTEAFF | TGTGCCACCACCATCGGACTGACGAACACTGAAGCTTTCTTT
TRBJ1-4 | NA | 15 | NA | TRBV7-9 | CASSLADTFNEKLFF | TGTGCCAGCAGCTTAGCAGACACCTTTAATGAAAAACTGTTTTTT
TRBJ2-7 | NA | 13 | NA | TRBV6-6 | CASTRDSVYEQYF | TGTGCCAGCACCAGGGACTCAGTCTACGAGCAGTACTTC
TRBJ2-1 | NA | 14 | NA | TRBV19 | CASSIRQGMNEQFF | TGTGCCAGTAGTATACGGCAGGGGATGAATGAGCAGTTCTTC
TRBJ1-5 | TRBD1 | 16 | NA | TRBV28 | CASRTGGTETFQPQHF | TGTGCCAGCAGGACAGGGGGGACTGAAACATTTCAGCCCCAGCATTTT
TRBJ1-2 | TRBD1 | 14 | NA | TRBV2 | CASSGRGRGYGYTF | TGTGCCAGCAGTGGCAGGGGGCGCGGCTATGGCTACACCTTC
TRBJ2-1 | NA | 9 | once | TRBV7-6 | CASSSEQFF | TGTGCCAGCAGTTCAGAGCAGTTCTTC